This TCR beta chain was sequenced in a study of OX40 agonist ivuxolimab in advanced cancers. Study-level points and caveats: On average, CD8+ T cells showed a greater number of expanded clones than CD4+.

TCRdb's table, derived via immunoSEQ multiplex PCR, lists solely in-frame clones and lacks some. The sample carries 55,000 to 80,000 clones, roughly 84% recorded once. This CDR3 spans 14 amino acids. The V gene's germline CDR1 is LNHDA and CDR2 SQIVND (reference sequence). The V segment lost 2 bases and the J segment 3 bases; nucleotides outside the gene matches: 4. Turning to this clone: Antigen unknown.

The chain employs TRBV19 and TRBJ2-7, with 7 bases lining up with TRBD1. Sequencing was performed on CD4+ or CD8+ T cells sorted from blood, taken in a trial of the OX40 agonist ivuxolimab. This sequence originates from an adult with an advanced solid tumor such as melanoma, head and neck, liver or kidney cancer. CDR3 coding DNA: TGTGCCAGTAGTATACGGTCAGGGGGCTACGAGCAGTACTTC. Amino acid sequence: CASSIRSGGYEQYF.